This is a list of T cell receptor beta chains from one sample in a study of tumor and adjacent non-tumor tissue in lung cancer. Using its own MiXCR run on the multiplex PCR reads, TCRdb lists one record per CDR3 protein. The sample has roughly 140,000 distinct CDR3 sequences; roughly 66% are singletons. The source material was lung tumor tissue. Source of these receptors: a man in his 60s with small cell lung cancer. Each CDR3 is given with its conserved first and last residue.

>TRBJ2-5|TRBV7-9
CASSSQGMWETQYF
>TRBJ2-5|TRBV6-6
CASCYLLQETQYF
>TRBJ2-7|TRBV11-2
CASSLVASINEQYF
>TRBJ2-7|TRBV4-1
CASSKRQGTSPYEQYF
>TRBJ2-7|TRBV4-2
CASSQGAGNYGQYF
>TRBJ1-1|TRBV12-3/TRBV12-4
CASRHGWGAAFF
>TRBJ2-1|TRBV11-2
CASSLDPNKEQFF
>TRBJ1-6|TRBV14
CASSLQGNSPLHF
>TRBJ2-3|TRBV5-1
CASSLGLAGGTTDTQYF
>TRBJ2-5|TRBV29-1
CSGGLAGAETQYF
>TRBJ2-1|TRBV29-1
CSAWGNEQFF
>TRBJ2-3|TRBV20-1
CSARGLARSGTQYF
>TRBJ2-1|TRBV11-2
CASSPRDRVGNEQFF
>TRBJ1-2|TRBV20-1
CSAKEPPGPTSGYGYTF
>TRBJ2-3|TRBV6-2/TRBV6-3
CATPWDCDRYAVF
>TRBJ2-3|TRBV10-2
CASTTGADTQYF
>TRBJ2-3|TRBV10-1
CASSDRVWDTLYF
>TRBJ1-2|TRBV5-1
CASSLGRDGYTF
>TRBJ2-7|TRBV4-1
CASSPRGLVGLRSSYEQYF
>TRBJ2-7|TRBV30
CAWSVIQTGYEQYF
>TRBJ2-1|TRBV7-3
CTSRLSGSVDEQFF
>TRBJ2-7|TRBV11-2
CASSYLAGGESYEQYF
>TRBJ2-1|TRBV11-2
CASSLDRGDYNEQFF
>TRBJ1-5|TRBV12-3/TRBV12-4
CASSYRVGQPQHF
>TRBJ2-5|TRBV5-4
CASSRGSLETQYF
>TRBJ1-2|TRBV29-1
CSVVGGRVSSNYGYTF
>TRBJ2-5|TRBV7-8
CASSRPGTSRETQYF
>TRBJ1-4|TRBV28
CTSSGSGEKRFF
>TRBJ2-1|TRBV20-1
CSAYGTYNDQFF
>TRBJ1-2|TRBV4-1
CASSQVGQEKRGYTF
>TRBJ2-5|TRBV29-1
CSVVRFQGAQEIQYF
>TRBJ2-6|TRBV11-2
CASCSTDRQLSEANVLTF
>TRBJ1-1|TRBV1
CTSSYKGRVNTEAFF
>TRBJ2-3|TRBV6-1
CASRGETGGAVDTQYF
>TRBJ1-4|TRBV6-5
CARRRTSDNEKLFF
>TRBJ2-2|TRBV6-6
CASSQRWTGNTGELFF
>TRBJ2-1|TRBV12-3/TRBV12-4
CASSSGGAGEQFF